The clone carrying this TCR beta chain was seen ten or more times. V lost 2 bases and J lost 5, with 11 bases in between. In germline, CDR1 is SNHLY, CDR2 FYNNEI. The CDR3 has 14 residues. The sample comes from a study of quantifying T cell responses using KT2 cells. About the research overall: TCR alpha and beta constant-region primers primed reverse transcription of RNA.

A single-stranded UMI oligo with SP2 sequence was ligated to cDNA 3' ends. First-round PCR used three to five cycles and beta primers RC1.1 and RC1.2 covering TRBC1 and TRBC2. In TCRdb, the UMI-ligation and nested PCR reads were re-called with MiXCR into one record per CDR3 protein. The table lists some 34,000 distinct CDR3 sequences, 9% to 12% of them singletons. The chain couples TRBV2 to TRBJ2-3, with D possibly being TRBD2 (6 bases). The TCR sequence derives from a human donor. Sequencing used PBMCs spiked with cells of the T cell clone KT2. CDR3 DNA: TGTGCCAGCAGTGAACGTCGGGGGAGAGATACGCAGTATTTT. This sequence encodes CASSERRGRDTQYF.